This T cell receptor (beta chain) was obtained from a study of OX40 agonist ivuxolimab in advanced cancers. This clone was recorded a few times. The antigen is unknown. J gave up 6 bases and V 6 bases, and 4 bases lay outside the gene matches. Germline V gene sequence: CDR1 ENHRY, CDR2 SYGVKD. This CDR3 is 13 amino acids long. No patient had autoimmune disease or received systemic immunosuppression. Sequencing was performed with immunoSEQ multiplex PCR; in TCRdb, only in-frame clones are kept and a portion is missing. The table records 60,000 to 90,000 clones, about 87% of them present only once. Study results and caveats: Some nonresponders likewise displayed low normalized T-cell clonal expansion.

The receptor was isolated from an adult with an advanced solid tumor such as melanoma, head and neck, liver or kidney cancer. The rearrangement links TRBV10-3 to TRBJ1-5, with TRBD1 matching over 8 bases. The sequencing used CD4+ or CD8+ T cells sorted from blood, collected in a trial of the OX40 agonist ivuxolimab. This chain's CDR3 is CAIRQGASQPQHF. The CDR3 bases are TGTGCCATCAGGCAGGGGGCGAGTCAGCCCCAGCATTTT.